This T cell receptor (beta chain) was observed in a study of blood T cells in healthy people across ages. V was pared by 2 bases and J by 3 bases, with 14 bases between. CDR1 and CDR2 (germline): MNHEY, SMNVEV (reference sequence). The CDR3 has 16 amino acids. The second PCR ran 7 to 11 cycles with a sample-barcoded 5' primer and J-beta primers. Every cDNA molecule bore a tag from a template-switch adaptor containing 12 random nucleotides. In TCRdb, the 5' RACE reads were re-called with MiXCR into one record per CDR3 protein. The sample lists roughly 700,000 distinct CDR3 sequences, around 32% occurring once. The sample holds many counts of this clonotype.

Sample: blood. This chain joins TRBV27 and TRBJ2-1; D is perhaps TRBD1 or TRBD2 (6 bases each). The TCR sequence derives from a woman older than 75 in good health. CDR3 protein: CASSLAGHSYYNEQFF. The CDR3 bases are TGTGCCAGCAGTTTAGCGGGACACTCGTACTACAATGAGCAGTTCTTC.